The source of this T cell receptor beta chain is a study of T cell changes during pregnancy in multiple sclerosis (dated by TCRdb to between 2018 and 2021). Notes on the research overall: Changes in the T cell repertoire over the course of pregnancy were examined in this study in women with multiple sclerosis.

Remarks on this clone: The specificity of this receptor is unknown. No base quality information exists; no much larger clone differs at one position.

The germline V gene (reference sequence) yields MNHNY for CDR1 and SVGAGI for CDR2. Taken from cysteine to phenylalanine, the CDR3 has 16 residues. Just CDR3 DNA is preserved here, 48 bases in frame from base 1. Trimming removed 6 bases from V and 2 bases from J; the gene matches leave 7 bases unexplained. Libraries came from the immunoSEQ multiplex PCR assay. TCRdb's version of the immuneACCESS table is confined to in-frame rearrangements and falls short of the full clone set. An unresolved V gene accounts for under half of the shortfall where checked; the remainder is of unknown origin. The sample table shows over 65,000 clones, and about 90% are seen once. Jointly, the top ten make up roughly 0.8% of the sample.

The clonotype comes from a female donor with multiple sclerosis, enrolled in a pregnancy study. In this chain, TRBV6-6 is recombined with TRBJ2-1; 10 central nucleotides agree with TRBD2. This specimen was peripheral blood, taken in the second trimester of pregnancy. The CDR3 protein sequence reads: CASRGLAGATYNEQFF. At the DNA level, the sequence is TGTGCCAGCAGGGGGCTAGCGGGGGCCACCTACAATGAGCAGTTCTTC.